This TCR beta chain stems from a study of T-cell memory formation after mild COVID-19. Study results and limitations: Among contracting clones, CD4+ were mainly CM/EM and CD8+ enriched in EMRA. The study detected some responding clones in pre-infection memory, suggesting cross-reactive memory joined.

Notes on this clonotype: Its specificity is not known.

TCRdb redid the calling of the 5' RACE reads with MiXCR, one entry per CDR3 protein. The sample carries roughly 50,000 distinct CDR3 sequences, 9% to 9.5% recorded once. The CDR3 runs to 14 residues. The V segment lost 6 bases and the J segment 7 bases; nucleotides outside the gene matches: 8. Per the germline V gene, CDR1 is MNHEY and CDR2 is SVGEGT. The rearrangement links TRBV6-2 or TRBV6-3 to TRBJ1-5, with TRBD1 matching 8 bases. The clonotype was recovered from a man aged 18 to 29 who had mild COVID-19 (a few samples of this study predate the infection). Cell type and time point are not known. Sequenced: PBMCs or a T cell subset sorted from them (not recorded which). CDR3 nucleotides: TGTGCCAGCAGCGACAGGGGCAGTAGGCAGCCCCAGCATTTT. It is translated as CASSDRGSRQPQHF.